What follows are 14 T cell receptor beta chains derived from one specimen sequenced in a study of T cell responses to AZD1222 COVID-19 vaccine. Profiling relied on immunoSEQ multiplex PCR, and the TCRdb table lists in-frame clones only, not all of them. The sample lists 130,000 to 150,000 clones; about nine tenths were seen once. The sample consisted of peripheral blood, taken on day 0 of MenACWY control vaccination. These receptors originate from an adult in good health.

The chain links TRBV12-5 to TRBJ1-1, with D unclear. Trimming left V 3 bases short and J 7 bases short, with 12 bases between. CDR1 and CDR2 from the germline V gene are LGHNT and FRNRAP. The CDR3 runs 13 residues. In DNA, the CDR3 is TGTGCTAGTGGTTTTTCGGAGGCCTATGAAGCTTTCTTT. Translation: CASGFSEAYEAFF.

The chain uses TRBV6-6 and TRBJ2-1; D not certain. The germline V and J ends were trimmed by 6 bases and 6 bases, with 9 bases remaining between them. This CDR3 contains 12 residues. The germline gives CDR1 MNHNY, CDR2 SVGAGI (reference sequence). Here the CDR3 DNA reads TGTGCCAGCAGCCACCACAGCAATGAGCAGTTCTTC. Protein: CASSHHSNEQFF.

This chain links TRBV11-3 with TRBJ2-1; 11 bases are a match to TRBD2. The CDR3 sequence is 15 residues long. J was trimmed by 2 bases and V by 5 bases; bases with no gene match: 2. Per the germline V gene, CDR1 is SGHNT and CDR2 is YENEEA. The CDR3 coding sequence is TGTGCCAGCAGCGCTAGCGGGGGGACCTACAATGAGCAGTTCTTC. This translates into CASSASGGTYNEQFF.

The chain links TRBV19 to TRBJ1-6; 9 bases are shared with TRBD1. Trimming cost V 7 bases and J 5 bases; bases outside gene matches: 6. The CDR3 sequence is 15 residues long. Germline V gene data show CDR1 as LNHDA and CDR2 as SQIVND (reference sequence). The CDR3 reads CASTMRQGDNSPLHF. The CDR3 nucleotides are TGTGCCAGTACCATGAGACAGGGGGATAATTCACCCCTCCACTTT.

CDR3 nucleotide sequence: TGTGCCAGCAGCCCTTGGGACAGTGACTCACCCCTCCACTTT. This sequence encodes CASSPWDSDSPLHF. V gene TRBV9 combines with J gene TRBJ1-6; the match to TRBD1 covers 7 bases. The trim removed 4 bases at V and 10 bases at J, leaving 8 bases unmatched. CDR3 length equals 14 residues. The germline V gene has CDR1 SGDLS and CDR2 YYNGEE.

The rearrangement uses TRBV4-2 and TRBJ1-6; no definite D call. The CDR3 has 14 amino acids. Per the germline V gene, CDR1 is LGHNA and CDR2 is YNFKEQ. V lost 0 bases to trimming and J lost 5 bases, with 5 bases between them. CDR3 coding DNA: TGTGCCAGCAGCCAAGAGGGGAATAATTCACCCCTCCACTTT. Its translation is CASSQEGNNSPLHF.

The chain has TRBV4-1 and TRBJ2-3; the D is unclear. Germline V gene data show CDR1 as MGHRA and CDR2 as YSYEKL. This CDR3 comprises 14 residues. The V end lost 3 bases, the J end lost 2 bases, and 9 bases lay between the germline ends. This CDR3 reads CASSHERNTDTQYF. CDR3 DNA: TGCGCCAGCAGCCACGAACGGAACACAGATACGCAGTATTTT.

This chain uses TRBV2 with TRBJ1-4; 10 nucleotides line up with TRBD1. V was clipped by 4 bases and J by 2 bases; unmatched bases: 4. CDR1 and CDR2 (germline): SNHLY, FYNNEI. CDR3 length: 16 amino acids. In DNA form, the CDR3 reads TGTGCCAGCAGTGGCGGGACAGGGGCTACTAATGAAAAACTGTTTTTT. The encoded protein is CASSGGTGATNEKLFF.

This sequence joins TRBV19 and TRBJ2-2; TRBD1 matches 7 bases. This CDR3 has 15 residues. Germline CDR1 and CDR2: LNHDA and SQIVND (reference sequence). The ends lost 2 bases at V and 7 bases at J; junction bases unmatched: 7. CDR3 protein: CASSIRPDRNGELFF. The CDR3 bases are TGTGCCAGTAGTATACGCCCGGACAGGAACGGGGAGCTGTTTTTT.

The chain has TRBV7-8 and TRBJ1-1; the match to TRBD1 covers 8 bases. Germline trimming cut 3 bases from V and 6 bases from J; bases unmatched to any gene: 6. This CDR3 has 14 amino acids. From germline, CDR1 is SGHVS and CDR2 FQNEAQ. The CDR3 loop is CASSFDRGRAEAFF. CDR3 nucleotide sequence: TGTGCCAGCAGCTTCGACAGGGGAAGGGCTGAAGCTTTCTTT.

The J gene is TRBJ2-2, the V gene TRBV5-1; TRBD2 aligns across 8 bases. With 1 base clipped from V and 8 bases from J, the junction kept 13 bases outside the gene matches. The CDR3 runs 17 residues. Germline V CDR1 and CDR2: SGHRS, YFSETQ. The CDR3 region has the DNA TGCGCCAGCAGCTTGCGTACGGGAGGGCCCGTAGGTGGGGAGCTGTTTTTT. It translates to CASSLRTGGPVGGELFF.

In the case of this clone: Other DNA sequences in this specimen translate into the identical CDR3. V is TRBV6-5 and J is TRBJ1-5; TRBD1 is a possible D gene (5 bases). V was trimmed by 6 bases and J by 4 bases, leaving 13 bases between them. The germline V gene has CDR1 MNHEY and CDR2 SVGAGI. CDR3 length: 14 amino acids. CDR3 DNA sequence: TGTGCCAGCAGCCCCACGGGGGGGAATCAGCCCCAGCATTTT. Encoded protein: CASSPTGGNQPQHF.

This chain links TRBV3-1 (or the pseudogene TRBV3-2) with TRBJ1-1, with a tentative D call TRBD1 (6 bases). V was clipped by 4 bases and J by 0 bases, with 12 bases between them. The CDR3 runs 15 residues. CDR1 is LGHDT and CDR2 is YNNKEL in the germline V gene (reference sequence). The CDR3 is CASSRHSGVNTEAFF. CDR3 in DNA: TGTGCCAGCAGCCGTCACTCAGGGGTGAACACTGAAGCTTTCTTT.

This chain joins TRBV5-1 and TRBJ1-2; D possibly corresponds to TRBD1 (5 bases). The V end was cut by 1 base, the J end by 1 base, with 14 bases between. CDR1 and CDR2 from the germline V gene are SGHRS and YFSETQ. The CDR3 has 16 residues. The DNA for the CDR3 is TGCGCCAGCAGCTTGTGGGCAGGGAGGATTAACTATGGCTACACCTTC. Amino acids: CASSLWAGRINYGYTF.